The present entry profiles one T cell receptor beta chain with its context. The time point denotes: peripheral blood 6 weeks after treatment start. Sequenced by immunoSEQ multiplex PCR; TCRdb stores in-frame clones only, minus some. The sample includes some 31,000 clones, around 84% seen only once; the top ten take 2.5% to 3.5%. This specimen comes from a study of PD-L1 blockade in urothelial cancer. The CDR3 extends over 13 amino acids. The germline V gene encodes CDR1 SQVTM and CDR2 ANQGSEA. The junction had 6 bases not matched to a gene; V was cut back by 7 bases and J by 1 base. J is TRBJ2-7 and V is TRBV29-1, with 8 bases lining up with TRBD1. Sequenced here: PBMCs, sampled around atezolizumab (anti-PD-L1) treatment. This TCR was sampled from a man in his 70s with urothelial cancer. The CDR3 spells CSGTTGGSYEQYF. The CDR3 DNA sequence: TGCAGCGGGACAACAGGGGGTTCCTACGAGCAGTACTTC.